This TCR beta chain is drawn from a study of T-cell memory formation after mild COVID-19. Study-level background: In these data, TCR clusters were largely donor specific. Notes on the study in general: The authors left the SARS-CoV-2 specificity of second-wave clones peaking on day 37 unconfirmed.

The V end lost 6 bases, the J end lost 4 bases, and 13 bases lay between the germline ends. The CDR3 consists of 14 residues. Germline V gives CDR1 MNHEY, CDR2 SVGAGI. TCRdb called the 5' RACE reads again in MiXCR, with one record for every CDR3 protein. The sample consists of under 700,000 distinct CDR3 sequences, roughly 21% of them appearing once. This clonotype was seen a few times. Its antigen is undetermined. The sequence came from an adult woman who had mild COVID-19 (a few samples of this study predate the infection). Cell type and time point are not known. The chain uses TRBV6-5 and TRBJ1-3; no clear D gene. The sequencing input was PBMCs or a T cell subset sorted from them (not recorded which). For the CDR3, the DNA is TGTGCCAGCAGGTTAAAGGGAAACGGAAACACCATATATTTT. It codes for CASRLKGNGNTIYF.